These 25 T cell receptor beta chains were all obtained from the same sample, sequenced in a study of blood T cells in healthy people across ages. Combining a sample-barcoded 5' primer with a J-beta primer mix, a second PCR ran for about 7 to 12 cycles. TCRdb passed the 5' RACE reads through MiXCR, listing each CDR3 protein once. The table lists about 730,000 distinct CDR3 sequences, more than 40% of them singletons. Material for sequencing was blood. Receptor source: a woman aged 60-75 years in good health.

This clonotype was recorded a few times. V usage is TRBV20-1 and J usage is TRBJ2-2; TRBD2 might be the D (8 bases). The V and J ends lost 6 bases and 5 bases respectively, with 16 bases between them. This CDR3 has 14 amino acids. CDR1 and CDR2 (germline): DFQATT, SNEGSKA (reference sequence). DNA of the CDR3: TGCAGTGCCACACAGGGGACTAGGACCGGGGAGCTGTTTTTT. It yields the protein CSATQGTRTGELFF.

The chain carries TRBV3-1 and TRBJ2-7; TRBD2 aligns across 13 bases. V lost 4 bases and J lost 0; bases outside the gene matches: 3. The CDR3 runs 16 residues. Germline CDR1 is LGHDT and CDR2 is YNNKEL (reference sequence). The CDR3 sequence is CASSRGLAGNSYEQYF. The CDR3 DNA sequence: TGTGCCAGCAGCCGGGGACTAGCGGGGAACTCCTACGAGCAGTACTTC.

This clonotype was counted a few times. The chain employs TRBV29-1 and TRBJ1-2; D unresolved. The germline V and J ends were trimmed by 6 bases and 7 bases, with 12 bases remaining between them. Germline CDR1 SQVTM, CDR2 ANQGSEA. This CDR3 is built from 11 residues. This chain's CDR3 is CSVLGAGGYTF. The CDR3 DNA reads as TGCAGCGTCCTAGGCGCGGGTGGCTACACCTTC.

On this clonotype itself: The junction departs from germline at one end; a sequencing error may be responsible. The J gene is TRBJ2-3, the V gene TRBV4-3; 9 bases align to TRBD2. The CDR3 sequence is 18 residues long. Germline CDR1 LGHNA, CDR2 YSLEER. The CDR3 coding sequence is TGCGCCAGCAGCCAGGAAGTCCTCCTAGCGGGGAGCACAGGTACGCGGTATTTT. The encoded protein is CASSQEVLLAGSTGTRYF.

CDR3 in DNA: TGTGCCAGCAGCTTAGGTCGGTTCAGGGGGTCCGCCTACGAGCAGTACTTC. It codes for CASSLGRFRGSAYEQYF. The gene calls are TRBV11-1 and TRBJ2-7; 7 bases line up with TRBD1. The CDR3 loop spans 17 amino acids. Trimming took 1 base from V and 2 from J; bases not matched to a gene: 11. The germline CDR1 and CDR2 sequences are SGHAT and FQDESV (reference sequence).

Notes on this clonotype: A clone one base away is much larger, so this may be a read error. This chain connects TRBV7-2 to TRBJ2-6; D remains ambiguous. Germline CDR1 SGHTA, CDR2 FQGNSA. The V gene lost 2 bases and the J gene lost 2 bases, with 7 bases spanning the gap. CDR3 length equals 15 residues. In DNA form, the CDR3 reads TGTGCCAGCAGCTTAACGTCAGCTGGGGCCAACGTCCTGACTTTC. It specifies CASSLTSAGANVLTF.

The chain carries TRBV7-6 and TRBJ2-1, with TRBD2 matching over 11 bases. The DNA end is more similar to TRBJ2-7, so the J call may be wrong. The CDR3 runs 16 residues. Germline V CDR1 and CDR2: SGHVS, FNYEAQ. In DNA form, the CDR3 reads TGTGCCAGCAGCTTAGGTACTAGCGGGGGTTACAATGAGCAGTACTTC. Protein: CASSLGTSGGYNEQYF.

Ten or more counts support this clonotype. The V gene is TRBV7-6, the J gene TRBJ2-7; D is ambiguous. Trimming shortened V by 0 bases and J by 0 bases, and 6 bases separated the two germline ends. Germline loops: CDR1 SGHVS, CDR2 FNYEAQ. This CDR3 has 14 residues. CDR3 in DNA: TGTGCCAGCAGCTTAGCGGGTAACTCCTACGAGCAGTACTTC. Its protein product is CASSLAGNSYEQYF. The complete variable domain, with remaining parts taken from reference TRBV7-6 and TRBJ2-7, reads GAGVSQSPRYKVTKRGQDVALRCDPISGHVSLYWYRQALGQGPEFLTYFNYEAQQDKSGLPNDRFSAERPEGSISTLTIQRTEQRDSAMYRCASSLAGNSYEQYFGPGTRLTVT.

The chain combines TRBV4-2 with TRBJ1-2; D not certain. The V end lost 1 base, the J end lost 4 bases, and 7 bases lay between the germline ends. Germline V gene sequence: CDR1 LGHNA, CDR2 YNFKEQ. The CDR3 loop spans 13 amino acids. The chain's CDR3 is CASSQGPTYGYTF. The CDR3 nucleotides read TGTGCCAGCAGCCAAGGGCCGACCTATGGCTACACCTTC.

This clonotype appeared a few times. The chain uses TRBV5-5 and TRBJ2-5; no clear D. Trimming shortened V by 4 bases and J by 4 bases, and 14 bases separated the two germline ends. The CDR3 runs to 14 residues. Germline CDR1 SGHKS, CDR2 YYEKEE (reference sequence). CDR3: CASSVERAAETQYF. Written as DNA, the CDR3 is TGTGCCAGCAGCGTGGAACGAGCTGCAGAGACCCAGTACTTC.

V and J are TRBV20-1 and TRBJ2-3; the D call may be TRBD1 or TRBD2 (8 bases each). Trimming removed 5 bases at V and 2 bases at J, with 23 bases between. CDR1 and CDR2 from the germline V gene are DFQATT and SNEGSKA (reference sequence). This CDR3 is built from 17 residues. The CDR3 here is CSAGMVSGTGPTDTQYF. The CDR3 DNA reads TGCAGTGCTGGAATGGTTAGCGGGACAGGTCCCACAGATACGCAGTATTTT.

The chain has TRBV7-9 and TRBJ2-7; D uncertain. Germline CDR1 is SEHNR and CDR2 is FQNEAQ (reference sequence). V was clipped by 2 bases and J by 2 bases, with 10 bases between them. This CDR3 contains 14 residues. CDR3 amino acids: CASSLQPRPYEQYF. DNA of the CDR3: TGTGCCAGCAGCTTACAGCCGAGGCCCTACGAGCAGTACTTC.

The DNA of the CDR3 is TGCAGTGCTAGCCGCCAGGGGCTCAATTCACCCCTCCACTTT. This encodes CSASRQGLNSPLHF. This chain joins TRBV20-1 and TRBJ1-6; TRBD1 is a possible D gene (6 bases). Looked up from germline, CDR1 is DFQATT and CDR2 is SNEGSKA (reference sequence). Trimming pared 3 bases from V and 7 bases from J, leaving 13 bases between. The CDR3 is 14 amino acids.

This chain connects TRBV20-1 to TRBJ2-3; D might be TRBD1 or TRBD2, each matching 5 bases. CDR1 and CDR2 (germline): DFQATT, SNEGSKA (reference sequence). CDR3 size: 13 residues. The germline V and J ends were trimmed by 6 bases and 1 base, with 11 bases remaining between them. The CDR3 bases are TGCAGTGCCGACCCGGGGCGCACAGATACGCAGTATTTT. Translation gives CSADPGRTDTQYF.

The J gene is TRBJ2-2, the V gene TRBV11-3, with 7 bases identical to TRBD1. The CDR3 length is 17 residues. Germline V gene data show CDR1 as SGHNT and CDR2 as YENEEA. V shed 5 bases and J 0 bases; nucleotides not matched to a gene: 9. CDR3 residues: CASSTYRGPANTGELFF. Here the CDR3 DNA reads TGTGCCAGCAGCACCTACAGGGGCCCCGCGAACACCGGGGAGCTGTTTTTT.

In its sample, this clonotype was seen a few times. This sequence joins TRBV12-3 or TRBV12-4 and TRBJ1-2, with a weak D call TRBD1 (5 bases). This CDR3 is 14 amino acids long. Trimming left V 5 bases short and J 0 bases short, with 10 bases between. Here the CDR3 reads CASSPDTTNYGYTF. CDR3 nucleotides: TGTGCCAGCAGTCCGGACACAACTAACTATGGCTACACCTTC.

The chain employs TRBV20-1 and TRBJ2-1; D is possibly TRBD1 or TRBD2 (6 bases each). Germline CDR1 DFQATT, CDR2 SNEGSKA (reference sequence). This CDR3 is built from 12 residues. Trimming took off 4 bases at V and 5 bases at J, with 9 bases between the two ends. Here the CDR3 DNA reads TGCAGTGCTACGAGGGGGGACAATGAGCAGTTCTTC. Encoded protein: CSATRGDNEQFF.

V is TRBV29-1 and J is TRBJ2-1; D uncertain. The CDR3 contains 11 residues. Germline CDR1 reads SQVTM; CDR2 reads ANQGSEA. V was clipped by 7 bases and J by 7 bases, with 11 bases between them. The CDR3 DNA reads TGCAGCGCCCTTTTGTTGAATGAGCAGTTCTTC. This translates into CSALLLNEQFF.

This clonotype was detected a few times. The chain couples TRBV20-1 to TRBJ2-1; 11 bases align to TRBD2. Germline values: CDR1 DFQATT, CDR2 SNEGSKA (reference sequence). CDR3 size: 16 residues. V shed 6 bases and J 3 bases; nucleotides not matched to a gene: 10. Here the CDR3 DNA reads TGCAGTGCCAACCCCGGGACTAGCGGAGACTACAATGAGCAGTTCTTC. Its translation: CSANPGTSGDYNEQFF.

The chain is built from TRBV5-1 and TRBJ1-5, with D hard to call. Germline CDR1 and CDR2: SGHRS and YFSETQ. Trimming shortened V by 0 bases and J by 4 bases, and 11 bases separated the two germline ends. The CDR3 loop spans 15 amino acids. CDR3 coding DNA: TGCGCCAGCAGCTTGGATCTCTCCTGGAATCAGCCCCAGCATTTT. This translates into CASSLDLSWNQPQHF.

The chain is built from TRBV20-1 and TRBJ2-7; a weak D match, TRBD2 (6 bases). The CDR3 is made up of 15 amino acids. The germline V and J ends were trimmed by 6 bases and 2 bases, with 20 bases remaining between them. Germline V gene lookup returns CDR1 DFQATT and CDR2 SNEGSKA (reference sequence). This CDR3 reads CSATGVSGEAYEQYF. CDR3 bases: TGCAGTGCCACGGGGGTTTCCGGGGAGGCCTACGAGCAGTACTTC.

The J gene is TRBJ2-1, the V gene TRBV11-2, with 7 bases fitting TRBD2. This CDR3 spans 14 amino acids. The V gene's germline CDR1 is SGHAT and CDR2 FQNNGV. With V trimmed by 0 bases and J by 12 bases, 8 bases remained unmatched. The CDR3 loop reads CASSLDAAGVGQFF. The CDR3 bases are TGTGCCAGCAGCTTAGATGCCGCGGGGGTAGGGCAGTTCTTC.

This clonotype turned up a few times. This chain uses TRBV12-3 or TRBV12-4 with TRBJ2-7; D unclear. Deletions cut 3 bases from V and 1 base from J, with 22 bases between. The CDR3 covers 18 residues. The CDR3 loop is CASSFILGWDWSSYEQYF. CDR3 coding DNA: TGTGCCAGCAGTTTTATACTGGGTTGGGATTGGAGTTCCTACGAGCAGTACTTC.

There are a few counts of this clonotype. The chain combines TRBV5-1 with TRBJ1-2, with a possible D match to TRBD1 (5 bases). V lost 3 bases and J lost 0, with 9 bases in between. CDR1 and CDR2 (germline): SGHRS, YFSETQ. This CDR3 is 14 amino acids long. This CDR3 reads CASSWDGANYGYTF. CDR3 nucleotides: TGCGCCAGCAGCTGGGACGGAGCTAACTATGGCTACACCTTC.

This chain uses TRBV28 with TRBJ2-1; 10 bases are a match to TRBD2. CDR3 length: 15 residues. V trimming: 4 bases; J trimming: 6 bases; junction bases outside the gene matches: 6. Germline CDR1 reads MDHEN; CDR2 reads SYDVKM. DNA of the CDR3: TGTGCCAGCAGTTATTTAGCGGGAGGTCGCAATGAGCAGTTCTTC. Translated: CASSYLAGGRNEQFF.